The entry below describes one T cell receptor beta chain. What it binds is not known. The data belong to a study of OX40 agonist ivuxolimab in advanced cancers. Study at large: Patients in dose escalation had liver, melanoma, kidney or head and neck cancers. A mean age of approximately 58 years, range about 23 to 90, was recorded, and more than 80% were male. Study-level results: Expanded peripheral T cell antigen specificity was not determined.

TCRdb's copy holds only in-frame clones and misses some; the assay was immunoSEQ multiplex PCR. The table has 100,000 to 130,000 clones, more than 85% seen once. The CDR3 contains 15 residues. V lost 5 bases and J 0 bases, leaving 9 bases between the germline ends. CDR1 is SGHDT, CDR2 YYEEEE, per germline. The receptor was isolated from an adult with an advanced solid tumor such as melanoma, head and neck, liver or kidney cancer. The starting material was CD4+ or CD8+ T cells sorted from blood, obtained in a trial of the OX40 agonist ivuxolimab. J is TRBJ2-6 and V is TRBV5-6; D ambiguous. The CDR3 region has the DNA TGTGCCAGCAGACAACTCAGCTCTGGGGCCAACGTCCTGACTTTC. It specifies CASRQLSSGANVLTF.